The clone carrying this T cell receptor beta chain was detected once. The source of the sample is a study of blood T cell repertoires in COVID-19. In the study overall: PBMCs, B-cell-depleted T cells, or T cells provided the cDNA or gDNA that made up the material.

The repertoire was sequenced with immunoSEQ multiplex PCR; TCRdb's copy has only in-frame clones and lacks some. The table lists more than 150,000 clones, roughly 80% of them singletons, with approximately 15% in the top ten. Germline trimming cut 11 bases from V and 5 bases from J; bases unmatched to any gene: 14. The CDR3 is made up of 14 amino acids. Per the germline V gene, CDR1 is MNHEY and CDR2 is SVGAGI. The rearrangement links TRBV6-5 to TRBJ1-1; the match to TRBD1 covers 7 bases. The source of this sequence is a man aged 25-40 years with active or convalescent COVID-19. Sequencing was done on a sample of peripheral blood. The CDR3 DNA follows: TGTGCCCGAGAGACAGGGCCCCGGGGTACTGAAGCTTTCTTT. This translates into CARETGPRGTEAFF.